This T cell receptor beta chain was captured in a study of blood T cell repertoires in COVID-19 (dated by TCRdb to 2020 to 2021). Looking at the study overall: Samples from collaborators originated in the United States, Italy and Spain and spanned both the acute and convalescent phases of COVID-19. The dataset comprised deeply sampled blood TCRbeta repertoires from subjects exposed to, actively infected with, or recovered from COVID-19. The samples were drawn from two sources: the first 160 participants of the ongoing ImmuneRACE study, and 1,000 to 1,500 subjects contributed by 6 global collaborators. A freely available public database, intended as a resource for researchers studying the immune response to SARS-CoV-2, is where the repertoires were released. The sample metadata nearly always contained a de-identified subject ID, COVID-19 status, age in years and sex. The material from the prospective study consisted of cDNA or gDNA derived from T cells, B-cell-depleted T cells, or PBMCs. Where available, HLA class I and class II types were taken from metadata supplied by the sample provider and were not determined by assay-based typing.

TCRbeta CDR3 regions were amplified from genomic DNA using the immunoSEQ Assay, a bias-controlled multiplex PCR. Regarding the original processing steps: The number of nucleated cells in each sample was estimated from the amplification of reference gene primers within the assay. To quantify the absolute abundance of each unique TCRbeta CDR3 rearrangement, sequence reads were collapsed and filtered. Productive Simpson clonality was computed per sample as the square root of Simpson's diversity index over productive rearrangements. Sourced from immuneACCESS, this table was stored by TCRdb with only in-frame sequences that have V and J called. A share of the clones is absent; for the studies checked, an unresolved V gene accounts for under half, and the remainder has no known explanation. That table supplies the V and J calls and clone size; D and trimming were determined from the DNA. The sample includes 300,000 to 350,000 clones, with roughly 90% observed a single time. Of the sample, approximately 4.1% falls within the top ten clones.

The full study reports these points: How much clinical and demographic metadata was included differed by source and by participant, and the metadata was provided uncurated.

Participants in the prospective study were enrolled through a virtual design, were aged roughly 18 to 100 years, and lived in roughly 24 United States geographic areas. Cohort assignment in the prospective study relied on participant-reported clinical history from a screening survey and a study questionnaire. A participant counted as exposed if, within 2 weeks of entering the study, that participant had been in contact with someone who had a PCR-confirmed or clinician-diagnosed COVID-19 case. Each participant in the prospective study had whole blood, serum and a nasopharyngeal or oropharyngeal swab collected by mobile phlebotomists. Additional blood draws and questionnaires over an approximately two-month period could optionally be provided by prospective study participants. Prospective study blood samples were shipped either frozen or at room temperature before DNA extraction. Remarks on this clone: What this receptor recognizes is not known. No base-level quality is on record; no much larger clone is a single base apart.

Reading from cysteine to phenylalanine, the CDR3 counts 15 amino acids. The CDR3 DNA has 45 bases and is translated from base 1. V is clipped by 6 bases and J by 0 bases, and the sequence between their germline boundaries is 13 bases long. In the germline V gene, CDR1 corresponds to MNHEY and CDR2 to SVGAGI. The source material was PBMCs or T cells enriched from blood (not recorded which). This receptor was taken from a woman in her twenties or thirties who had been exposed to COVID-19. The chain was built from TRBV6-5 and TRBJ2-3, with a weak D call of TRBD2 (5 bases match). The CDR3 sequence is CASRIGLTSTDTQYF. DNA sequence: TGTGCCAGCAGAATCGGACTCACTAGCACAGATACGCAGTATTTT.